This is a list of T cell receptor beta chains from one sample in a study of OX40 agonist ivuxolimab in advanced cancers. TCRdb's table, derived via immunoSEQ multiplex PCR, lists solely in-frame clones and lacks some. The sample lists fewer than 85,000 clones, just over 90% occurring once. This specimen consisted of CD4+ or CD8+ T cells sorted from blood, obtained in a trial of the OX40 agonist ivuxolimab. These receptors came from an adult with an advanced solid tumor such as melanoma, head and neck, liver or kidney cancer. Both conserved end residues are part of each CDR3. Fields, in order: J gene, D gene, clone size, V gene, CDR3 DNA, CDR3 protein. The D gene is left open where the match is weak. The size entry is marked missing in some rows and otherwise reads once, few, many or a size class.

j_gene: TRBJ1-2; d_gene: TRBD1; abundance: NA; v_gene: TRBV7-2; CDR3nt: TGTGCCAGCAGCCCCGGACAGGGAGCTAACTATGGCTACACCTTC; CDR3aa: CASSPGQGANYGYTF
j_gene: TRBJ1-3; d_gene: NA; abundance: NA; v_gene: TRBV6-5; CDR3nt: TGTGCCAGCAGTTCCGGGGGACGTTTCTCTGGAAACACCATATATTTT; CDR3aa: CASSSGGRFSGNTIYF
j_gene: TRBJ1-1; d_gene: NA; abundance: once; v_gene: TRBV11-3; CDR3nt: TGTGCCAGCAGCTTAGTCAGGGCCACTGAAGCTTTCTTT; CDR3aa: CASSLVRATEAFF
j_gene: TRBJ1-4; d_gene: TRBD1; abundance: NA; v_gene: TRBV4-1; CDR3nt: TGCGCCAGCAGGGAATCAGGGGGCCGACGGGAAAAACTGTTTTTT; CDR3aa: CASRESGGRREKLFF
j_gene: TRBJ1-3; d_gene: TRBD1; abundance: NA; v_gene: TRBV7-9; CDR3nt: TGTGCCAGCAGCTTAGCCGGACAGGGGGCAAGAAACACCATATATTTT; CDR3aa: CASSLAGQGARNTIYF
j_gene: TRBJ1-2; d_gene: NA; abundance: NA; v_gene: TRBV18; CDR3nt: TGTGCCAGCTCACCCCCAGGGTTAGGTGGCTACACCTTC; CDR3aa: CASSPPGLGGYTF
j_gene: TRBJ2-7; d_gene: TRBD2; abundance: NA; v_gene: TRBV7-9; CDR3nt: TGTGCCAGCAGCTCCCAAGGACGGGTAGCGGGGGTGCGGGAGCAGTACTTC; CDR3aa: CASSSQGRVAGVREQYF
j_gene: TRBJ2-5; d_gene: TRBD2; abundance: NA; v_gene: TRBV6-6; CDR3nt: TGTGCCAGCAGTTTTTATCTAGCGGGAGGTGAGACCCAGTACTTC; CDR3aa: CASSFYLAGGETQYF
j_gene: TRBJ2-5; d_gene: NA; abundance: NA; v_gene: TRBV5-1; CDR3nt: TGCGCCAGCAGCTCGGGGAGACAGATCCAAGAGACCCAGTACTTC; CDR3aa: CASSSGRQIQETQYF
j_gene: TRBJ1-5; d_gene: NA; abundance: NA; v_gene: TRBV7-9; CDR3nt: TGTGCCAGCAGCTCGACCAACGATCAGCCCCAGCATTTT; CDR3aa: CASSSTNDQPQHF
j_gene: TRBJ1-4; d_gene: NA; abundance: NA; v_gene: TRBV2; CDR3nt: TGTGCCAGCAGTCCTGAGCGGGCAACTAATGAAAAACTGTTTTTT; CDR3aa: CASSPERATNEKLFF